These 22 T cell receptor beta chains were sequenced from one sample in a study of T cells in Graves' hyperthyroidism and ophthalmopathy. TCR beta CDR3 regions were amplified from RNA. With the HTBI primer set, the TCR CDR3 went through a first round of RT-PCR. MiXCR, run by TCRdb on the multiplex PCR reads, gives a single entry per CDR3 protein. In the table there are under 350,000 distinct CDR3 sequences, 21% of which are singletons. The sample consisted of blood. Source of these receptors: a woman aged 45-65 years with Graves' hyperthyroidism.

In this sample, this clonotype turned up many times. The rearrangement joins TRBV7-6 to TRBJ2-1, with 7 bases aligning to TRBD2. The CDR3 runs 16 residues. V gave up 2 bases and J gave up 4 bases; unmatched junction bases: 8. Germline CDR1 SGHVS, CDR2 FNYEAQ. In DNA, the CDR3 is TGTGCCAGCAGCTTATTTGGGGGAGGGGTTTACAATGAGCAGTTCTTC. Encoded protein: CASSLFGGGVYNEQFF.

The V gene is TRBV6-1, the J gene TRBJ2-7, with a tentative D call TRBD2 (5 bases). V was shortened by 7 bases and J by 9 bases, with 16 bases between the two germline ends. The CDR3 loop spans 12 amino acids. Germline assignment: CDR1 MNHNS and CDR2 SASEGT. The CDR3 DNA sequence: TGTGCCAGCAATAATTTGTCGGGGATGCAGTACTTC. Translation gives CASNNLSGMQYF.

This clonotype was recorded once. This chain uses TRBV24-1 with TRBJ2-3, with 9 bases fitting TRBD2. Looked up from germline, CDR1 is KGHDR and CDR2 is SFDVKD. This CDR3 contains 16 residues. V lost 4 bases, J lost 1 base, and 5 bases stayed unmatched. CDR3 sequence (DNA): TGTGCCACCAGTGAGCCTAGCGGGGCCGGCACAGATACGCAGTATTTT. It encodes CATSEPSGAGTDTQYF.

This clonotype was seen repeatedly, ten times or more. The chain employs TRBV19 and TRBJ2-2; D uncertain. The V end was cut by 5 bases, the J end by 9 bases, with 7 bases between. Germline CDR1 and CDR2: LNHDA and SQIVND (reference sequence). The CDR3 spans 11 residues. CDR3 coding DNA: TGTGCCAGTAGTGCGTACCGGGAGCTGTTTTTT. It encodes CASSAYRELFF. The full variable domain, rest sourced from reference TRBV19 and TRBJ2-2, is DGGITQSPKYLFRKEGQNVTLSCEQNLNHDAMYWYRQDPGQGLRLIYYSQIVNDFQKGDIAEGYSVSREKKESFPLTVTSAQKNPTAFYLCASSAYRELFFGEGSRLTVL.

The CDR3 bases are TGTGCCAGCACGGCGGGTCTCTCTGGAAACACCATATATTTT. Translated: CASTAGLSGNTIYF. The chain uses TRBV12-3 or TRBV12-4 and TRBJ1-3; D gene uncertain. The V end was cut by 7 bases, the J end by 0 bases, with 10 bases between. This CDR3 has 14 residues.

This clonotype was recorded a few times. V is TRBV25-1 and J is TRBJ2-3; the match to TRBD2 covers 9 bases. The germline CDR1 and CDR2 sequences are MGHDK and SYGVNS. This CDR3 is 15 amino acids long. The trim removed 7 bases at V and 3 bases at J, leaving 8 bases unmatched. This CDR3 reads CASTLSGGLTDTQYF. The CDR3 bases are TGTGCCAGCACCCTGAGCGGGGGGTTAACAGATACGCAGTATTTT.

This clonotype was picked up many times. The rearrangement uses TRBV5-1 and TRBJ1-1; tentative D call: TRBD1 (6 bases). V was shortened by 5 bases and J by 0 bases, with 14 bases between the two germline ends. The germline V gene has CDR1 SGHRS and CDR2 YFSETQ. The CDR3 loop spans 15 amino acids. The CDR3 nucleotides are TGCGCCAGCAGGGGGGGGCTGACGTTGAACACTGAAGCTTTCTTT. Its translation: CASRGGLTLNTEAFF.

V usage is TRBV5-1 and J usage is TRBJ2-2; D is undetermined. The germline CDR1 and CDR2 sequences are SGHRS and YFSETQ. This CDR3 spans 15 amino acids. The ends were cut back, 0 bases at V and 7 bases at J, with 13 bases in the middle. In nucleotides, the CDR3 is TGCGCCAGCAGCTTGGCCCGCCCCACCGACGGGGAGCTGTTTTTT. It encodes CASSLARPTDGELFF.

V is TRBV19 and J is TRBJ2-3; D is unclear. Germline values: CDR1 LNHDA, CDR2 SQIVND (reference sequence). V was clipped by 5 bases and J by 9 bases, with 12 bases between them. The CDR3 is 12 amino acids. For the CDR3, the DNA is TGTGCCAGTAGTGAAGGGCGGAAAACGCAGTATTTT. It translates to CASSEGRKTQYF.

This clonotype was detected many times. The chain carries TRBV2 and TRBJ1-2, with a tentative D call TRBD1 (6 bases). Germline CDR1 and CDR2: SNHLY and FYNNEI. This CDR3 spans 14 amino acids. Trimming shortened V by 2 bases and J by 0 bases, and 7 bases separated the two germline ends. The CDR3 is CASSEQGSNYGYTF. In nucleotides, the CDR3 is TGTGCCAGCAGTGAACAGGGGTCTAACTATGGCTACACCTTC.

The V and J genes are TRBV7-6 and TRBJ2-2, with 7 bases identical to TRBD1. J was trimmed by 0 bases and V by 0 bases; bases with no gene match: 4. The germline gives CDR1 SGHVS, CDR2 FNYEAQ. The CDR3 has 17 amino acids. As DNA, the CDR3 is TGTGCCAGCAGCTTAGCACATGACAGGGCGAACACCGGGGAGCTGTTTTTT. It codes for CASSLAHDRANTGELFF.

This clonotype came up many times. The chain uses TRBV29-1 and TRBJ2-7; 10 bases line up with TRBD2. Looked up from germline, CDR1 is SQVTM and CDR2 is ANQGSEA. The CDR3 extends over 14 amino acids. With 4 bases clipped from V and 3 bases from J, the junction kept 6 bases outside the gene matches. The CDR3 bases are TGCAGCGTTGTATTAGCGGGGGGTTACTACGAGCAGTACTTC. Protein: CSVVLAGGYYEQYF.

This clonotype was counted many times. The genes are TRBV12-3 or TRBV12-4 and TRBJ1-6, with D hard to call. Trimming removed 7 bases at V and 9 bases at J, with 10 bases between. The CDR3 has 12 amino acids. DNA for the CDR3: TGTGCCAGCACCTTCGGGTCTTCACCCCTCCACTTT. Its translation is CASTFGSSPLHF.

This clonotype was found many times. The rearrangement uses TRBV6-2 or TRBV6-3 and TRBJ1-1; D not certain. The CDR3 spans 14 residues. V was cut by 1 base and J by 4 bases, with 10 bases left in between. In germline, CDR1 is MNHEY, CDR2 SVGEGT. The CDR3: CASSYLEGSTEAFF. Written as DNA, the CDR3 is TGTGCCAGCAGTTACTTAGAAGGGAGCACTGAAGCTTTCTTT.

This clonotype was detected many times. The V and J genes are TRBV30 and TRBJ2-2, with 10 bases matching TRBD1. The CDR3 totals 17 residues. Per germline, CDR1 GTSNPN and CDR2 SVGIG (reference sequence). The V and J ends lost 5 bases and 5 bases, in that order; junction bases with no gene match: 14. In nucleotides, the CDR3 is TGTGCCTGGCTGGTGGGGGACAGGGGTGTAAGGACCGGGGAGCTGTTTTTT. This translates into CAWLVGDRGVRTGELFF.

At least ten counts were recorded for this clonotype. The chain has TRBV20-1 and TRBJ1-2, with D unclear. Trimming stripped 0 bases from V and 8 bases from J, with 13 bases between. Germline V CDR1 and CDR2: DFQATT, SNEGSKA (reference sequence). This CDR3 has 13 amino acids. CDR3 nucleotides: TGCAGTGCTAGAGAGACCGCCGCTGAAGGCTACACCTTC. It codes for CSARETAAEGYTF.

In this sample, this clonotype turned up many times. The rearrangement joins TRBV27 to TRBJ2-7; D gene uncertain. The CDR3 contains 15 residues. The germline CDR1 and CDR2 sequences are MNHEY and SMNVEV (reference sequence). V was trimmed by 3 bases and J by 0 bases, leaving 12 bases between them. This CDR3 is CASSFNRQSSYEQYF. The CDR3 nucleotides are TGTGCCAGCAGTTTCAATAGGCAGAGCTCCTACGAGCAGTACTTC.

At least ten counts were recorded for this clonotype. The chain couples TRBV27 to TRBJ1-2; D is perhaps TRBD1 (5 bases). Trimming removed 4 bases at V and 4 bases at J, with 10 bases between. Germline lookup yields CDR1 MNHEY and CDR2 SMNVEV (reference sequence). This CDR3 region has 13 residues. The CDR3 here is CASSYGHSYGYTF. In nucleotides, the CDR3 is TGTGCCAGCAGTTATGGACACAGCTATGGCTACACCTTC.

This clonotype showed up many times. The chain links TRBV2 to TRBJ2-6; TRBD2 agrees at 9 bases. This CDR3 has 14 residues. Germline V CDR1 and CDR2: SNHLY, FYNNEI. The V and J ends lost 7 bases and 2 bases, in that order; junction bases with no gene match: 0. CDR3 bases: TGTGCCAGCAAGCGGGGGGCTGGGGCCAACGTCCTGACTTTC. It is translated as CASKRGAGANVLTF. The full variable domain, completed using reference TRBV2 and TRBJ2-6, is EPEVTQTPSHQVTQMGQEVILRCVPISNHLYFYWYRQILGQKVEFLVSFYNNEISEKSEIFDDQFSVERPDGSNFTLKIRSTKLEDSAMYFCASKRGAGANVLTFGAGSRLTVL.

Of note for this clonotype: A much larger clone sits a single nucleotide away, making a read error possible. The genes are TRBV6-1 and TRBJ1-6; 9 positions match TRBD1. The germline V gene has CDR1 MNHNS and CDR2 SASEGT. This CDR3 is 14 amino acids long. The chain's CDR3 is CASRGQGNNSPLPF. The CDR3 bases are TGTGCCAGCAGGGGACAGGGAAATAATTCACCCCTCCCCTTT.

The sample holds many counts of this clonotype. The gene calls are TRBV2 and TRBJ2-1, with D perhaps TRBD2 (7 bases). The V gene's germline CDR1 is SNHLY and CDR2 FYNNEI. V lost 5 bases and J lost 1, with 15 bases in between. The CDR3 is made up of 16 amino acids. Here the CDR3 reads CASSPWRGPSYNEQFF. The CDR3 coding sequence is TGTGCCAGCAGTCCGTGGCGGGGGCCTTCCTACAATGAGCAGTTCTTC.

Turning to this clonotype: This sequence may be a read error, since a much larger clone differs from it by one base. The rearrangement uses TRBV5-1 and TRBJ2-3; no clear D. CDR3 length: 14 residues. CDR1 SGHRS and CDR2 YFSETQ come from the germline V gene. CDR3 nucleotides: TGCGTCAGCAGCTTCCTGCCAGCGACAGATACGCAGTATTTT. It encodes CVSSFLPATDTQYF.